The 6 T cell receptor beta chains in this list originate from one sample, sequenced in a study of shared clonotypes between healthy human individuals. Produced via immunoSEQ multiplex PCR; TCRdb's table is partial and in-frame only. The repertoire includes around 320,000 clones, over 75% of them detected once, and around 15% sits in the top ten. Material: memory CD8+ T cells sorted from blood. Subset described: CD45RO+ cells pooled with CCR7-negative TemRA cells. The receptors shown here come from a man between 18 and 35 years old in good health.

The V gene is TRBV4-1, the J gene TRBJ2-1; perhaps TRBD1 as D (6 bases). This CDR3 is 14 amino acids long. Between the trimmed V and J ends, which lost 0 bases and 4 bases, there was a span of 7 bases. The V gene's germline CDR1 is MGHRA and CDR2 YSYEKL. CDR3 nucleotide sequence: TGCGCCAGCAGCCAAGAGGACAGTTACAATGAGCAGTTCTTC. It yields the protein CASSQEDSYNEQFF.

The V and J genes are TRBV13 and TRBJ2-5, with D perhaps being TRBD1 or TRBD2 (5 bases each). Looked up from germline, CDR1 is PRHDT and CDR2 is FYEKMQ (reference sequence). The CDR3 is 15 amino acids. V was clipped by 2 bases and J by 5 bases, with 15 bases between them. CDR3 DNA: TGTGCCAGCAGCTTAAGGCCAGGGACGTGGGAGACCCAGTACTTC. Its translation is CASSLRPGTWETQYF. Full variable domain (rest looked up from reference TRBV13 and TRBJ2-5): AAGVIQSPRHLIKEKRETATLKCYPIPRHDTVYWYQQGPGQDPQFLISFYEKMQSDKGSIPDRFSAQQFSDYHSELNMSSLELGDSALYFCASSLRPGTWETQYFGPGTRLLVL.

J is TRBJ2-5 and V is TRBV7-6; 7 bases line up with TRBD1. The length of the CDR3 is 16 residues. Germline CDR1 reads SGHVS; CDR2 reads FNYEAQ. Losses at the gene ends were 1 base for V and 0 bases for J; bases not matched to a gene: 5. CDR3 region: CASSLEVTGYQETQYF. The DNA of the CDR3 is TGTGCCAGCAGCTTAGAGGTGACAGGGTACCAAGAGACCCAGTACTTC.

The J gene is TRBJ1-1, the V gene TRBV5-1; D possibly corresponds to TRBD1 (6 bases). The CDR3 totals 16 residues. The V end lost 0 bases, the J end lost 2 bases, and 14 bases lay between the germline ends. Germline V gene sequence: CDR1 SGHRS, CDR2 YFSETQ. This CDR3 reads CASSLAPRQVNTEAFF. CDR3 coding DNA: TGCGCCAGCAGCTTGGCCCCGAGACAGGTTAACACTGAAGCTTTCTTT.

V and J are TRBV6-5 and TRBJ2-1; D gene uncertain. Germline values: CDR1 MNHEY, CDR2 SVGAGI. V lost 0 bases and J lost 1, with 10 bases in between. This CDR3 contains 16 residues. The CDR3 nucleotides are TGTGCCAGCAGTTACTCGACCGGCTATTCCTACAATGAGCAGTTCTTC. Translation: CASSYSTGYSYNEQFF.

In regard to this clone: Within the sample, other DNA sequences also encode this same CDR3. This chain connects TRBV5-6 to TRBJ2-1; D may correspond to TRBD1 or TRBD2 (5 bases each). This CDR3 has 14 amino acids. Germline-derived CDR1 and CDR2 are SGHDT and YYEEEE. Trimming pared 2 bases from V and 0 bases from J, leaving 6 bases between. Here the CDR3 reads CASSFGTSYNEQFF. CDR3 DNA: TGTGCCAGCAGCTTCGGGACCTCCTACAATGAGCAGTTCTTC.